A selection of T cell receptor beta chains follows, all from one sample in a study of T cell responses to AZD1222 COVID-19 vaccine. Sequencing was performed with immunoSEQ multiplex PCR; in TCRdb, only in-frame clones are kept and a portion is missing. The data hold 150,000 to 200,000 clones, with about 90% observed a single time. The sample was peripheral blood, taken 28 days after the second AZD1222 dose. All receptors come from an adult who received the AZD1222 COVID-19 vaccine. Both conserved end residues are part of each CDR3. A D gene is named only where the DNA matches it firmly. Clone size is shown for a subset of rows, as once, few, many or a class of expanded clone.

D gene: TRBD1
clone size: NA
V gene: TRBV6-5
J gene: TRBJ2-1
CDR3 protein: CASSYRGTGSWDEQFF
CDR3 DNA: TGTGCCAGCAGTTACCGTGGGACAGGGTCTTGGGATGAGCAGTTCTTC

D gene: NA
clone size: NA
V gene: TRBV30
J gene: TRBJ1-5
CDR3 protein: CAWSVRAGYNQPQHF
CDR3 DNA: TGTGCCTGGAGTGTTAGGGCGGGGTACAATCAGCCCCAGCATTTT

D gene: NA
clone size: once
V gene: TRBV19
J gene: TRBJ1-2
CDR3 protein: CASSMIRVQDYGYTF
CDR3 DNA: TGTGCCAGTAGTATGATAAGGGTCCAGGACTATGGCTACACCTTC

D gene: NA
clone size: NA
V gene: TRBV6-1
J gene: TRBJ1-1
CDR3 protein: CASSELSEAFF
CDR3 DNA: TGTGCCAGCAGTGAACTCAGTGAAGCTTTCTTT

D gene: NA
clone size: few
V gene: TRBV7-9
J gene: TRBJ2-7
CDR3 protein: CASSTGSGRVYEQYF
CDR3 DNA: TGTGCCAGCAGCACAGGCTCAGGGCGGGTCTACGAGCAGTACTTC

D gene: TRBD2
clone size: NA
V gene: TRBV27
J gene: TRBJ2-7
CDR3 protein: CASSLSSGGRYEQYF
CDR3 DNA: TGTGCCAGCAGTTTATCGAGCGGGGGGCGATACGAGCAGTACTTC

D gene: NA
clone size: NA
V gene: TRBV10-3
J gene: TRBJ1-6
CDR3 protein: CAISAQEIADGSPLHF
CDR3 DNA: TGTGCCATCAGTGCCCAGGAAATAGCAGATGGTTCACCCCTCCACTTT

D gene: NA
clone size: NA
V gene: TRBV6-1
J gene: TRBJ1-2
CDR3 protein: CASSEHPYGYTF
CDR3 DNA: TGTGCCAGCAGTGAACATCCTTATGGCTACACCTTC

D gene: NA
clone size: NA
V gene: TRBV10-3
J gene: TRBJ2-7
CDR3 protein: CAISVALPSQPYEQYF
CDR3 DNA: TGTGCCATCAGTGTAGCCCTACCGTCTCAACCCTACGAGCAGTACTTC

D gene: NA
clone size: NA
V gene: TRBV5-1
J gene: TRBJ2-3
CDR3 protein: CASSLGGRNTDTQYF
CDR3 DNA: TGCGCCAGCAGCTTAGGGGGTCGAAACACAGATACGCAGTATTTT

D gene: NA
clone size: NA
V gene: TRBV10-1
J gene: TRBJ2-3
CDR3 protein: CASSEGGTSTDTQYF
CDR3 DNA: TGCGCCAGCAGTGAGGGGGGCACTAGCACAGATACGCAGTATTTT

D gene: TRBD2
clone size: NA
V gene: TRBV9
J gene: TRBJ2-1
CDR3 protein: CASSPGGTSGLNEQFF
CDR3 DNA: TGTGCCAGCAGCCCAGGGGGGACTAGCGGGCTCAATGAGCAGTTCTTC

D gene: NA
clone size: NA
V gene: TRBV11-3
J gene: TRBJ2-2
CDR3 protein: CASSSSSQAGELFF
CDR3 DNA: TGTGCCAGCAGCTCATCCAGCCAGGCCGGGGAGCTGTTTTTT

D gene: NA
clone size: once
V gene: TRBV2
J gene: TRBJ1-1
CDR3 protein: CASSLRGGLTEAFF
CDR3 DNA: TGTGCCAGCAGCCTCAGGGGAGGGCTCACTGAAGCTTTCTTT

D gene: NA
clone size: few
V gene: TRBV14
J gene: TRBJ1-1
CDR3 protein: CASSLIGDGTEAFF
CDR3 DNA: TGTGCCAGCAGCTTGATCGGGGATGGCACTGAAGCTTTCTTT

D gene: NA
clone size: NA
V gene: TRBV7-9
J gene: TRBJ1-1
CDR3 protein: CASSLARGPTEAFF
CDR3 DNA: TGTGCCAGCAGCTTAGCGCGGGGCCCCACTGAAGCTTTCTTT

D gene: NA
clone size: NA
V gene: TRBV14
J gene: TRBJ1-1
CDR3 protein: CASSQEAWFTEAFF
CDR3 DNA: TGTGCCAGCAGCCAGGAGGCGTGGTTCACTGAAGCTTTCTTT

D gene: NA
clone size: NA
V gene: TRBV5-6
J gene: TRBJ1-1
CDR3 protein: CASSPRGGRMNTEAFF
CDR3 DNA: TGTGCCAGCAGCCCCCGTGGGGGGCGGATGAACACTGAAGCTTTCTTT